This T cell receptor (beta chain) stems from a study of T cell clonality in common variable immunodeficiency. Assay used: immunoSEQ multiplex PCR; TCRdb lists only in-frame clones, some missing. Altogether about 35,000 clones were found in the sample, and no singletons occur. Notes on the study in general: TCRbeta clonality was increased in CVID versus healthy controls. Common variable immunodeficiency TCR beta sequences reportedly had fewer deletions and N-nucleotide insertions. Links between repertoire features and CVID complications were heterogeneity-limited.

This clone was picked up many times. What it binds is unknown. The sequenced fragment ends 3 residues before the CDR3 boundary, so the rest is inferred from the germline J gene. The CDR3 runs to 14 residues. V was pared by 6 bases and J by 5 bases, with 10 bases of the junction left unmatched. Germline V gene data show CDR1 as KGHSH and CDR2 as LQKENI. The rearrangement uses TRBV18 and TRBJ2-7, with 7 bases fitting TRBD1. The sequenced material came from peripheral blood mononuclear cells. This TCR came from a person aged 18 to 69 in good health. Here the CDR3 reads CASSPDQGVHEQYF. The CDR3 bases that were read are TGTGCCAGCTCTCCAGACCAGGGGGTTCACGAG.